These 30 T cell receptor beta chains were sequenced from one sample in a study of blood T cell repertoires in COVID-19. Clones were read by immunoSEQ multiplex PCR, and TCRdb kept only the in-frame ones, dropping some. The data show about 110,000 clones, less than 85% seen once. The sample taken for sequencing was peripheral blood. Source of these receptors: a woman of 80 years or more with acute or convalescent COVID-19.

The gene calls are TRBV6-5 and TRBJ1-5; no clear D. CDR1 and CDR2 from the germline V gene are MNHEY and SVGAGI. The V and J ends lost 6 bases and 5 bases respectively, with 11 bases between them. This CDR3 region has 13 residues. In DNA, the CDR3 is TGTGCCAGCAGGCGACATCCCGATCAGCCCCAGCATTTT. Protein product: CASRRHPDQPQHF.

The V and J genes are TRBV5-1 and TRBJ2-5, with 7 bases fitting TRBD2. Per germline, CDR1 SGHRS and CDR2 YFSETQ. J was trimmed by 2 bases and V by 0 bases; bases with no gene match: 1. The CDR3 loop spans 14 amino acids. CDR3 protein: CASSLVGGQETQYF. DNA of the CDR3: TGCGCCAGCAGCTTGGTCGGGGGGCAAGAGACCCAGTACTTC.

The CDR3 DNA reads TGTGCCAGCTCACCACTTGCCAGCGGGAGCTTAAAGGAGCAGTACTTC. It yields the protein CASSPLASGSLKEQYF. V usage is TRBV18 and J usage is TRBJ2-7; 8 nucleotides align to TRBD2. J gave up 7 bases and V 1 base, and 12 bases lay outside the gene matches. The CDR3 covers 16 residues. The germline V gene has CDR1 KGHSH and CDR2 LQKENI.

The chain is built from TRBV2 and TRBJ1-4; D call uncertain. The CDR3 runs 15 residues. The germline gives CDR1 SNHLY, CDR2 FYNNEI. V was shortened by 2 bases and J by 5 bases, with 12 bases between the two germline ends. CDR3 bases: TGTGCCAGCAGTGAATTATCCGGGAGAAATGAAAAACTGTTTTTT. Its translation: CASSELSGRNEKLFF.

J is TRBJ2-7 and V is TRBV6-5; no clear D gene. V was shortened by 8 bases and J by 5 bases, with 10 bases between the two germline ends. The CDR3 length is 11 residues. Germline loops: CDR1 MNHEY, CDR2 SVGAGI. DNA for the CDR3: TGTGCCAGCGCCCTAGTAAACGAGCAGTACTTC. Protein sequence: CASALVNEQYF.

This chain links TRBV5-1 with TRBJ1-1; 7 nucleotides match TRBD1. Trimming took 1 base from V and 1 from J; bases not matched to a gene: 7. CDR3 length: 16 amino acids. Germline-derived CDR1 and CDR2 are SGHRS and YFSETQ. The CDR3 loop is CASSLLAGGSNTEAFF. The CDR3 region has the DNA TGCGCCAGCAGCTTGTTGGCAGGGGGTTCGAACACTGAAGCTTTCTTT.

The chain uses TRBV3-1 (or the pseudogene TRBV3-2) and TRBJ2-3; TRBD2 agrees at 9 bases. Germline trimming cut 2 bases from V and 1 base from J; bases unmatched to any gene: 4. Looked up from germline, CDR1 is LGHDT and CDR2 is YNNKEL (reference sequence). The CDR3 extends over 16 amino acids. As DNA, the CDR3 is TGTGCCAGCAGCCAATCTAGCGGGGTCGGCACAGATACGCAGTATTTT. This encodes CASSQSSGVGTDTQYF.

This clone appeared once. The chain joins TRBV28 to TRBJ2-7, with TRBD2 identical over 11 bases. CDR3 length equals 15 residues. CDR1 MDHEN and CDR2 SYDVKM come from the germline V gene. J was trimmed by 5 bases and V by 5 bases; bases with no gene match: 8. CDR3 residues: CASSVSSGRKNEQYF. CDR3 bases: TGTGCCAGCAGTGTCTCTAGCGGGAGGAAAAACGAGCAGTACTTC.

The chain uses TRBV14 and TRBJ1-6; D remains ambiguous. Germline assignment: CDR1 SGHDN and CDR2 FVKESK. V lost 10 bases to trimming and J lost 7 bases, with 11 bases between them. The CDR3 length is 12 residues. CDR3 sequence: CATGRPNSPLHF. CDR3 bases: TGTGCCACTGGGCGACCAAATTCACCCCTCCACTTT.

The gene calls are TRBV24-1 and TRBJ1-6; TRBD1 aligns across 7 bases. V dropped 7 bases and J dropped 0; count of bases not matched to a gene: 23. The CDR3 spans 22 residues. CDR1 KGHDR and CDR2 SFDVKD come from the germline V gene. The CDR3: CATRKQTKSGQRLSSYNSPLHF. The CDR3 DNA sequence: TGTGCCACCAGGAAACAAACGAAATCGGGACAGCGTCTTTCCTCCTATAATTCACCCCTCCACTTT.

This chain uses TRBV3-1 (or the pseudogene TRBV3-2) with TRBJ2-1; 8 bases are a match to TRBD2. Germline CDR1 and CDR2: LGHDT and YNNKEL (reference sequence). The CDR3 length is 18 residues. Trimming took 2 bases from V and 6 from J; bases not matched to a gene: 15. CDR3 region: CASSQRPGGLAGPNEQFF. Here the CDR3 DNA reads TGTGCCAGCAGCCAACGCCCCGGGGGGCTAGCGGGTCCCAATGAGCAGTTCTTC.

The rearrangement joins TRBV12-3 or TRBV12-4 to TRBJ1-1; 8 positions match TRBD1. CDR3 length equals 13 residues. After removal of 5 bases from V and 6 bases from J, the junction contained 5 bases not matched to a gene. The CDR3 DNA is TGTGCCAGCAGTCCACAACAGGGGGCTGAAGCTTTCTTT. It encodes CASSPQQGAEAFF.

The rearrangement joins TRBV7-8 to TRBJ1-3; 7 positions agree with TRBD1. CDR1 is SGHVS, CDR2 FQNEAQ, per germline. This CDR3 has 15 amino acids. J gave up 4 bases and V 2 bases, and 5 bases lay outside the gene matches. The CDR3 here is CASSLTTGSGNTIYF. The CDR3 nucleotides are TGTGCCAGCAGCTTAACGACAGGGAGCGGAAACACCATATATTTT.

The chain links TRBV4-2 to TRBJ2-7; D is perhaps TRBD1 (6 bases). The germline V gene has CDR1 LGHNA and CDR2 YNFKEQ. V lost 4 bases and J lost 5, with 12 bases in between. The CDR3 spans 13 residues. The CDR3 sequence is CASSRSDSHEQYF. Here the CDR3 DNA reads TGTGCCAGCAGCCGGTCGGACAGTCACGAGCAGTACTTC.

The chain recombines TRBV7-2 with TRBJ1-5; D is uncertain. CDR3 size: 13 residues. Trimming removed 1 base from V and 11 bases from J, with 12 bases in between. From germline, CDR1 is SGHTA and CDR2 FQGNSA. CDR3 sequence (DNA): TGTGCCAGCAGCTTAGTCGGGGAAAGGGCCCAGCATTTT. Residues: CASSLVGERAQHF.

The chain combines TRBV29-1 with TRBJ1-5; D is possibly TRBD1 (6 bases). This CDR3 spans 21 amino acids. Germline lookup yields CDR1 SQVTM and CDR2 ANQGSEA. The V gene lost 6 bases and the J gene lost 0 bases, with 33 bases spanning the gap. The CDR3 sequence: CSVLGSSKTGLHTYSNQPQHF. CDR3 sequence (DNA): TGCAGCGTCCTAGGGAGTTCAAAGACAGGTTTACATACCTATAGCAATCAGCCCCAGCATTTT.

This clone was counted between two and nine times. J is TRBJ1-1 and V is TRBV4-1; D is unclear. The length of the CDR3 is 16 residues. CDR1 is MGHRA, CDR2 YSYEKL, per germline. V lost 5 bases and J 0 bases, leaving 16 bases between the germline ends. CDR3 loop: CASSKGGSAMNTEAFF. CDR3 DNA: TGCGCCAGCAGCAAGGGAGGGAGCGCAATGAACACTGAAGCTTTCTTT.

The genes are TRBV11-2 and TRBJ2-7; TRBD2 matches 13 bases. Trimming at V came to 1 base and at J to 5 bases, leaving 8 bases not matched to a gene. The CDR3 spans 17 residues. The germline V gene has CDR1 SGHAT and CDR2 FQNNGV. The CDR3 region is CASSLARLAGGLDEQYF. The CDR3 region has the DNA TGTGCCAGCAGCTTAGCACGACTAGCGGGGGGCTTGGACGAGCAGTACTTC.

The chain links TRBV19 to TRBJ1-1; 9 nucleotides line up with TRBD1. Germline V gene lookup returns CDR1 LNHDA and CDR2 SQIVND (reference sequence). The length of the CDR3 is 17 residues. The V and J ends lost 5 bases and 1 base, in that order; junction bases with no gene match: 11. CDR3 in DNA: TGTGCCAGTAGTCGAACAGGGGGCCAAGTGGGGAACACTGAAGCTTTCTTT. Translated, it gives CASSRTGGQVGNTEAFF.

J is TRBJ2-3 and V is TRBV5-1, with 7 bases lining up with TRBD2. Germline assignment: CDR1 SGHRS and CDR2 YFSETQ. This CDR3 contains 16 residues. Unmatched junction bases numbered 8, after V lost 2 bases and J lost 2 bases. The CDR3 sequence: CASSLGLADNTDTQYF. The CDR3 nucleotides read TGCGCCAGCAGCTTAGGGCTAGCGGACAACACAGATACGCAGTATTTT.

The DNA of the CDR3 is TGTGCCAGCTCACCCGGACTAGCGGGAGTCTACGAGCAGTACTTC. This sequence encodes CASSPGLAGVYEQYF. The V call is TRBV18, the J call TRBJ2-7; 13 positions match TRBD2. J gave up 3 bases and V 3 bases, and 2 bases lay outside the gene matches. Germline V gives CDR1 KGHSH, CDR2 LQKENI. The CDR3 runs 15 residues.

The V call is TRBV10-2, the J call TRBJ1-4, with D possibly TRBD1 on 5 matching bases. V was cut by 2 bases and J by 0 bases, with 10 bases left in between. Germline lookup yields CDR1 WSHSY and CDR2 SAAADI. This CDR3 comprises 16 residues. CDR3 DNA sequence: TGCGCCAGCAGTGAGCTCCGGGACTCAACTAATGAAAAACTGTTTTTT. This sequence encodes CASSELRDSTNEKLFF.

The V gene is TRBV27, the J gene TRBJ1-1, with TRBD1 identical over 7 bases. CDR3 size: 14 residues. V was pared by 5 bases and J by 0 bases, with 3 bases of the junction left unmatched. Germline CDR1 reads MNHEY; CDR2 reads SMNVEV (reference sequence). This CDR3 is CASSKDRVNTEAFF. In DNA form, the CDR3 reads TGTGCCAGCAGTAAAGACAGGGTGAACACTGAAGCTTTCTTT.

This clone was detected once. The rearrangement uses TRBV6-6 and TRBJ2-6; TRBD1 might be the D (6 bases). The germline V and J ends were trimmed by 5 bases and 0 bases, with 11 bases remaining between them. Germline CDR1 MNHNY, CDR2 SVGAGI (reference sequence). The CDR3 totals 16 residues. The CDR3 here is CASSRTAPSGANVLTF. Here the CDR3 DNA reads TGTGCCAGCAGTAGGACAGCTCCCTCTGGGGCCAACGTCCTGACTTTC.

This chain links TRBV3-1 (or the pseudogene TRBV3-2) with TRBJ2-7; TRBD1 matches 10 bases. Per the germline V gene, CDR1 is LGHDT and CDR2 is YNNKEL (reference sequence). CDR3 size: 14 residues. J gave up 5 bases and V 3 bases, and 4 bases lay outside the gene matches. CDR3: CASSQTGGLNEQYF. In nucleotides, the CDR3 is TGTGCCAGCAGCCAGACAGGGGGCTTGAACGAGCAGTACTTC.

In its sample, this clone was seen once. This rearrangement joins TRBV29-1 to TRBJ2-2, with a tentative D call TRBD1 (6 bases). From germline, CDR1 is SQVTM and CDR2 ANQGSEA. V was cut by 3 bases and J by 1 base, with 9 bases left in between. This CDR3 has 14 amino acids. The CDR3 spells CSVEKGQNTGELFF. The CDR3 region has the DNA TGCAGCGTTGAGAAGGGACAGAACACCGGGGAGCTGTTTTTT.

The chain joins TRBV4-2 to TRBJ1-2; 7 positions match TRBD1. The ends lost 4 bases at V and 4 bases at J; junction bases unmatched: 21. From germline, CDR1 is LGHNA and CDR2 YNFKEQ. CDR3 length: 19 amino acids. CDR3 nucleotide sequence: TGTGCCAGCAGCCCTCAAGGGGGCCCGCGACAGGGCGTCCTCTATGGCTACACCTTC. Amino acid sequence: CASSPQGGPRQGVLYGYTF.

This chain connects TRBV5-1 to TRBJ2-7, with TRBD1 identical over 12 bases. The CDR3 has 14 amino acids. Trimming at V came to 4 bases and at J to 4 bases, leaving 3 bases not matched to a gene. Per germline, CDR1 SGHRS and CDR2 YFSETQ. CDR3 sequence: CASSKGQGAYEQYF. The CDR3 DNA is TGCGCCAGCAGCAAGGGACAGGGGGCATACGAGCAGTACTTC.

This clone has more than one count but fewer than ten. This CDR3 is CASSLRIGGLGTEAFF. As DNA, the CDR3 is TGTGCCAGCAGCCTACGAATCGGGGGTCTCGGCACTGAAGCTTTCTTT. The J gene is TRBJ1-1, the V gene TRBV14, with D possibly being TRBD1 (5 bases). The germline gives CDR1 SGHDN, CDR2 FVKESK. Trimming took off 4 bases at V and 4 bases at J, with 19 bases between the two ends. The CDR3 is 16 amino acids.

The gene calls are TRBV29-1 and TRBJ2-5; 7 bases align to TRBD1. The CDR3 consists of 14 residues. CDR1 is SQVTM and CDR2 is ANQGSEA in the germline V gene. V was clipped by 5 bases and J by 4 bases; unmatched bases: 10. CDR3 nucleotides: TGCAGCGTTCGTGGCAGGGGGAGTTCAGAGACCCAGTACTTC. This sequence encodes CSVRGRGSSETQYF.